This T cell receptor (beta chain) was sequenced in a study of shared clonotypes between healthy human individuals (dated by TCRdb to 2018 to 2020). Background for the entire study: Three men and a couple of women, aged 18 to 49 years, made up the cohort. For each donor, CD4 naive and CD4 memory were each given three plates, CD8 naive was given two plates, and CD8 memory was given one plate. Blood TCR repertoires of a handful of healthy adults were deeply sequenced to estimate repertoire size and the extent of clonotype sharing between individuals. Different laboratories and diverse techniques were used to prepare libraries and sequence TCR repertoires, to increase sequencing depth and limit assay-specific biases. Between about 0.8 and 9 billion PBMCs per donor were obtained by leukapheresis.

Study-wide conclusions, independent of this receptor: Clonotypes shared by all four sorted-subset donors showed higher generation probabilities than non-shared clonotypes. Based on pairwise subsampling, the degree of clonotype sharing among donors was expected to be affected by sequencing depth. Even with the large sequencing depth, rarefaction of the sorted-subset datasets indicated that sequencing was incomplete. Estimated clonotype richness was generally larger for naive than for memory subsets. Because the study included only a small number of donors, the genetic and exposure-history diversity represented was limited. Sharing across four donors was observed for about 4.8% of naive CD4, over 3% of naive CD8, over 2% of memory CD4, and 0.4% of memory CD8 clonotypes. Sampling was restricted to blood, and TCR repertoires in tissues likely differ from the TCR repertoires found in blood.

Measured from the cysteine to the phenylalanine, the CDR3 is 13 residues long. The read is trimmed to its CDR3 DNA, 39 bases read in frame from base 1. Compared with germline, V lacks 8 bases and J lacks 3 bases; bases without a gene match: 7. CDR1 and CDR2, per the germline V gene, are SNHLY and FYNNEI. Using the deep immunoSEQ assay, multiplex PCR amplified TCR CDR3 regions from genomic DNA. For each cell subset, the extracted genomic DNA was distributed evenly across all wells of several immunoSEQ 96-well plates, and each plate served as one replicate. Each replicate PCR for sorted subsets received around 0.2 ug genomic DNA, equal to some 32,000 T cell genomes. Purified libraries were quantified with a Qubit 3.0 fluorometer, sized on a Bioanalyzer 2100, and re-quantified with the KAPA Library Quantification kit. Every immunoSEQ 96-well plate was sequenced on a separate single-read 150-cycle Illumina NextSeq 550 flow cell. On the study's bioinformatics: The immunoSEQ output contained only junctional sequences without quality scores, so filtering could not match that applied to full-length reads. Sequences were annotated with PyIR, a Python wrapper for IgBLAST v1.9, and V/J genes and CDR3 were assigned using IMGT germline references. Any read was removed if the V/J assignment was weak (E-value above 1e-6), the CDR3 was missing, or the read contained stop codons, out-of-frame junctions, or ambiguous translated residues. V3J clonotypes were defined by identical inferred V gene, J gene, and CDR3 amino acid sequence. The percentage overlap between two repertoires was calculated by dividing the number of shared unique clonotypes by the size of the smaller repertoire. RTK rarefaction, the Chao1 estimator, and Recon v2.1 estimates of unobserved clonotypes were used to assess repertoire richness. For all TCRbeta clonotypes obtained by the gDNA method from a few donors, generation probabilities were computed with OLGA. Drawn from immuneACCESS, this table holds only the in-frame rearrangements with V and J called that TCRdb kept. Clones are partly lost; checked studies trace under half to an unresolved V gene and leave the rest unexplained. V and J calls and clone size come straight from that table; D and trimming were deduced from the DNA. Present in this sample are around 1.4 million clones, around 98.5% of which were seen just once. Under 0.45% of the sample goes to the ten largest clones.

As to this clone: It lacks a known antigen. No quality values exist for individual bases; no much larger clone is one base distant.

The donors were healthy, HIV-negative adults who had no recently reported acute infections or vaccinations. Every donor was a Caucasian adult living in Nashville, Tennessee, USA. CD4+ T cells were enriched through magnetic negative selection, after which naive cells were positively selected on CD45RA and the remaining negative fraction served as the memory subset. Blood was obtained by leukapheresis, after which PBMCs were separated by Ficoll-Histopaque density gradient centrifugation and cryopreserved in liquid nitrogen vapor phase. Analytical flow cytometry was used to check the purity and quantity of every magnetically sorted T cell population. Each sorted fraction had its genomic DNA isolated and then quantified by UV absorbance on a Nanodrop 2000c.

Input material: naive CD4+ T cells sorted from blood. The cell subset or site label of this sample denotes: CD45RA+ positively selected. This TCR came from a young man in good health. The receptor chain draws on TRBV2 and TRBJ2-7; 7 bases in the junction line up with TRBD2. The CDR3 in this case is CASGGGGGYEQYF. The nucleotide sequence reads TGTGCCAGCGGGGGAGGCGGGGGCTACGAGCAGTACTTC.